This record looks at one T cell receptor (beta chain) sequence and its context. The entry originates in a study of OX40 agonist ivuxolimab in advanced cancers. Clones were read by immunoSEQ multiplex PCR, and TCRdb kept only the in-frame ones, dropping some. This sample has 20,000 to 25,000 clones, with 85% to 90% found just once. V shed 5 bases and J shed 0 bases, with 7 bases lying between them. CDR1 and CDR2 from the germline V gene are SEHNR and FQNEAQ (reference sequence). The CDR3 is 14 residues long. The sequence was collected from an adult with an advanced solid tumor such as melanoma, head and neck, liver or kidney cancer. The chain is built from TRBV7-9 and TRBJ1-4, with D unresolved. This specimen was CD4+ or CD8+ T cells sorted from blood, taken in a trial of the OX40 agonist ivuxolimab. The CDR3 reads CASSSSATNEKLFF. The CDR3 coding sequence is TGTGCCAGCAGCAGTAGTGCAACTAATGAAAAACTGTTTTTT.